This T cell receptor beta chain was sequenced in a study of blood T cell repertoires in COVID-19. This clone was counted only a few times. Here immunoSEQ multiplex PCR was the method, and the copy in TCRdb shows in-frame clones only, minus some. This sample carries fewer than 200,000 clones, under 90% of them seen once, and the ten largest clones take roughly 2%. V was clipped by 4 bases and J by 5 bases; unmatched bases: 4. CDR1 and CDR2 from the germline V gene are SGHNT and YYREEE (reference sequence). The CDR3 is made up of 14 amino acids. V and J are TRBV5-4 and TRBJ1-3; 9 bases fit TRBD1. This clonotype was sampled from a woman of 80 years or more with acute or convalescent COVID-19. Sequenced: peripheral blood. CDR3 loop: CASSRGQGRNTIYF. The CDR3 DNA reads TGTGCCAGCAGCCGTGGACAGGGGAGAAACACCATATATTTT.